These 18 T cell receptor beta chains were sequenced from one sample in a study of regulatory T cells in long-lasting Graves disease. HTBI primers from iRepertoire and Arm-PCR of CDR3 regions yielded the TCR beta libraries. TCRdb analysed the multiplex PCR reads with MiXCR anew, one entry per CDR3 protein. The sample includes hundreds of thousands of distinct CDR3 sequences, 16% of them seen just once. Time point described: newly diagnosed GD, antithyroid drugs for less than 3 months. The TCR library was prepared using RNA isolated from PBMCs. These data are also associated with another study on T cells in Graves' hyperthyroidism and ophthalmopathy.

Specimen: peripheral blood mononuclear cells (PBMCs), collected at new diagnosis, from a patient treated with antithyroid drugs. The receptors shown here come from a woman in her 30s with Graves disease.

The chain has TRBV5-1 and TRBJ2-5, with 9 nucleotides matching TRBD2. In germline, CDR1 is SGHRS, CDR2 YFSETQ. V lost 5 bases, J lost 7 bases, and 12 bases stayed unmatched. This CDR3 spans 15 amino acids. CDR3 in DNA: TGCGCCAGCAGGGAGGGACTAGCTAGCAAGGTGACCCAGTACTTC. Protein sequence: CASREGLASKVTQYF.

The chain recombines TRBV19 with TRBJ1-5; 7 bases are a match to TRBD1. CDR1 is LNHDA, CDR2 SQIVND, per germline (reference sequence). J gave up 11 bases and V 4 bases, and 8 bases lay outside the gene matches. The CDR3 is 13 residues long. CDR3 nucleotides: TGTGCCAGTAGTACAACGCCCGGACAGGCCCAGCATTTT. It specifies CASSTTPGQAQHF.

V and J are TRBV5-1 and TRBJ1-2; no clear D gene. With 0 bases removed from V and 0 bases from J, the gap between germline ends came to 9 bases. The V gene's germline CDR1 is SGHRS and CDR2 YFSETQ. This CDR3 is built from 15 residues. CDR3 bases: TGCGCCAGCAGCTTGGATGGAGTAGCTAACTATGGCTACACCTTC. Translating gives CASSLDGVANYGYTF.

This clonotype appeared a few times. The gene calls are TRBV29-1 and TRBJ2-1, with D perhaps TRBD1 (5 bases). V lost 3 bases and J lost 9, with 9 bases in between. This CDR3 comprises 11 residues. CDR1 is SQVTM and CDR2 is ANQGSEA in the germline V gene. CDR3 coding DNA: TGCAGCGTTGATAGGGGTCCTGAGCAGTTCTTC. It codes for CSVDRGPEQFF.

The chain recombines TRBV19 with TRBJ1-1; D gene ambiguous. Germline loops: CDR1 LNHDA, CDR2 SQIVND (reference sequence). The CDR3 length is 13 residues. V lost 8 bases and J lost 0, with 10 bases in between. The CDR3 DNA sequence: TGTGCCAGTTACGACATTTTGAACACTGAAGCTTTCTTT. Translation: CASYDILNTEAFF.

This clonotype was seen a handful of times. The CDR3 coding sequence is TGCGCCAGCAGCTTGGCTTCCGGCGGGTCCCGGAGTGCGGCAGATACGCAGTATTTT. Translated, it gives CASSLASGGSRSAADTQYF. V is TRBV5-1 and J is TRBJ2-3, with D maybe TRBD2 (5 bases). CDR3 length equals 19 residues. The germline CDR1 and CDR2 sequences are SGHRS and YFSETQ. Trimming stripped 0 bases from V and 4 bases from J, with 24 bases between.

This clonotype showed up many times. The CDR3 DNA follows: TGTGCCAGCAGTTTAAAGTCCTACGAGCAGTACTTC. Translation gives CASSLKSYEQYF. The J gene is TRBJ2-7, the V gene TRBV7-9, with D unclear. Germline V gives CDR1 SEHNR, CDR2 FQNEAQ (reference sequence). The V end was cut by 6 bases, the J end by 1 base, with 7 bases between. The CDR3 runs to 12 residues.

The table lists this clonotype with many counts. The chain recombines TRBV28 with TRBJ2-2, with 9 bases lining up with TRBD2. The trim removed 5 bases at V and 6 bases at J, leaving 7 bases unmatched. This CDR3 region has 15 residues. CDR1 MDHEN and CDR2 SYDVKM come from the germline V gene. The CDR3 reads CASSPHSGSAGELFF. In DNA, the CDR3 is TGTGCCAGCAGTCCCCATAGCGGGAGTGCCGGGGAGCTGTTTTTT.

Many counts were recorded for this clonotype. The J gene is TRBJ2-1, the V gene TRBV5-1; tentative D call: TRBD2 (5 bases). The CDR3 has 16 residues. The V gene's germline CDR1 is SGHRS and CDR2 YFSETQ. Trimming left V 2 bases short and J 0 bases short, with 12 bases between. As DNA, the CDR3 is TGCGCCAGCAGCTTCGGACTGATTATCTCCTACAATGAGCAGTTCTTC. This codes for CASSFGLIISYNEQFF.

This clonotype was found a few times. This rearrangement joins TRBV3-1 to TRBJ1-4; D might be TRBD1 (6 bases). Germline CDR1 reads LGHDT; CDR2 reads YNNKEL (reference sequence). Trimming took off 5 bases at V and 5 bases at J, with 12 bases between the two ends. The length of the CDR3 is 14 residues. The CDR3 loop reads CASSWGTKNEKLFF. The CDR3 coding sequence is TGTGCCAGCAGCTGGGGGACAAAAAATGAAAAACTGTTTTTT.

The chain combines TRBV4-1 with TRBJ2-7, with 8 bases lining up with TRBD1. Per the germline V gene, CDR1 is MGHRA and CDR2 is YSYEKL. CDR3 length: 17 amino acids. Losses at the gene ends were 0 bases for V and 1 base for J; bases not matched to a gene: 8. The CDR3 here is CASSQDPRQGASYEQYF. For the CDR3, the DNA is TGCGCCAGCAGCCAAGATCCTCGGCAGGGGGCTTCCTACGAGCAGTACTTC.

As concerns this clonotype: A junction boundary mismatches the germline segment, possibly from a read error. The chain has TRBV6-1 and TRBJ2-1, with TRBD2 matching 10 bases. The CDR3 length is 16 residues. Germline lookup yields CDR1 MNHNS and CDR2 SASEGT. CDR3 region: CASSRTGEAGTSDLHF. The CDR3 nucleotides are TGTGCCAGCAGCCGCACAGGGGAAGCCGGGACTAGCGATCTTCACTTC.

The rearrangement links TRBV5-1 to TRBJ2-5; D not resolved. In germline, CDR1 is SGHRS, CDR2 YFSETQ. V shed 5 bases and J shed 3 bases, with 8 bases lying between them. The CDR3 length is 12 residues. The CDR3 region has the DNA TGCGCCAGCAGTTGGGCGGAAGAGACCCAGTACTTC. As protein: CASSWAEETQYF.

A few counts support this clonotype. This chain connects TRBV7-3 to TRBJ2-2; D remains ambiguous. V was trimmed by 5 bases and J by 1 base, leaving 5 bases between them. CDR3 size: 13 residues. Germline CDR1 is SGHTA and CDR2 is FQGTGA. DNA of the CDR3: TGTGCCAGCAGCCGACAGAACACCGGGGAGCTGTTTTTT. The encoded protein is CASSRQNTGELFF.

The chain employs TRBV7-6 and TRBJ2-3; 10 bases align to TRBD2. The CDR3 runs 16 residues. Germline values: CDR1 SGHVS, CDR2 FNYEAQ. J was trimmed by 3 bases and V by 5 bases; bases with no gene match: 8. This chain's CDR3 is CASSLLAGAGTDTQYF. The CDR3 bases are TGTGCCAGCAGCCTTCTAGCGGGAGCAGGGACAGATACGCAGTATTTT. The complete variable domain, with remaining parts taken from reference TRBV7-6 and TRBJ2-3, reads GAGVSQSPRYKVTKRGQDVALRCDPISGHVSLYWYRQALGQGPEFLTYFNYEAQQDKSGLPNDRFSAERPEGSISTLTIQRTEQRDSAMYRCASSLLAGAGTDTQYFGPGTRLTVL.

The chain uses TRBV19 and TRBJ1-2, with TRBD1 as a possible D gene (6 bases). The germline CDR1 and CDR2 sequences are LNHDA and SQIVND (reference sequence). The CDR3 sequence is 14 residues long. V gave up 10 bases and J gave up 8 bases, with 23 bases separating them. The chain's CDR3 is CATRSPGGAGGYTF. DNA of the CDR3: TGTGCCACCAGAAGCCCTGGGGGGGCCGGCGGCTACACCTTC.

V is TRBV19 and J is TRBJ1-1, with TRBD1 as a possible D gene (6 bases). CDR1 LNHDA and CDR2 SQIVND come from the germline V gene (reference sequence). V was trimmed by 6 bases and J by 1 base, leaving 12 bases between them. The CDR3 spans 14 residues. The CDR3 is CASRQGLKNTEAFF. The CDR3 nucleotides are TGTGCCAGTAGGCAGGGGCTAAAGAACACTGAAGCTTTCTTT.

V is TRBV6-2 or TRBV6-3 and J is TRBJ2-1, with D maybe TRBD2 (5 bases). CDR1 is MNHEY and CDR2 is SVGEGT in the germline V gene. V lost 5 bases and J lost 0, with 14 bases in between. This CDR3 has 16 residues. The CDR3 region is CASSRSGLSSYNEQFF. In DNA, the CDR3 is TGTGCCAGCAGTCGAAGCGGACTTAGCTCCTACAATGAGCAGTTCTTC.